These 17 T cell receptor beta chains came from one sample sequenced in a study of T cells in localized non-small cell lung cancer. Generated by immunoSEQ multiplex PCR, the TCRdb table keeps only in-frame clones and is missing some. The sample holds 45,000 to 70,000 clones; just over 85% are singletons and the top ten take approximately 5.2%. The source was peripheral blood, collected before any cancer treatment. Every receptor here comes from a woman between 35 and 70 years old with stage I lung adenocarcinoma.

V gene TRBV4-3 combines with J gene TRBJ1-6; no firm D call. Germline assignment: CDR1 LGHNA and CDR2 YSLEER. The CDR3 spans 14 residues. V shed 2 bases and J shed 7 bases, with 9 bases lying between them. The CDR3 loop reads CASSQSAVNSPLHF. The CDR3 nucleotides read TGCGCCAGCAGCCAAAGCGCGGTGAATTCACCCCTCCACTTT.

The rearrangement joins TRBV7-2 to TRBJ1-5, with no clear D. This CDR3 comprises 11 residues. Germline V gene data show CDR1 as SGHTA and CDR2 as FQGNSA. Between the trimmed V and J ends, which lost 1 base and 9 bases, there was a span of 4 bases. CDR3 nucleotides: TGTGCCAGCAGCTTAGGGGGGCCCCAGCATTTT. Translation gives CASSLGGPQHF.

CDR3 sequence reads: CASSLAGNSNQPQHF. As DNA, the CDR3 is TGTGCCAGCAGCTTAGCAGGAAATAGCAATCAGCCCCAGCATTTT. The chain recombines TRBV7-8 with TRBJ1-5; D not certain. The CDR3 totals 15 residues. CDR1 is SGHVS and CDR2 is FQNEAQ in the germline V gene. Trimming left V 0 bases short and J 0 bases short, with 6 bases between.

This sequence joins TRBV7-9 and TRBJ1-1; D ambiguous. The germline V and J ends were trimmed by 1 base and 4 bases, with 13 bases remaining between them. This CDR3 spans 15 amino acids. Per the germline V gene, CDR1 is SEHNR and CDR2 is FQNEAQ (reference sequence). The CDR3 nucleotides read TGTGCCAGCAGCTTAGGGTCCCGAGGAGGCACTGAAGCTTTCTTT. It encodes CASSLGSRGGTEAFF. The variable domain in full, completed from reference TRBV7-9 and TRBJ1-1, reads DTGVSQNPRHKITKRGQNVTFRCDPISEHNRLYWYRQTLGQGPEFLTYFQNEAQLEKSRLLSDRFSAERPKGSFSTLEIQRTEQGDSAMYLCASSLGSRGGTEAFFGQGTRLTVV.

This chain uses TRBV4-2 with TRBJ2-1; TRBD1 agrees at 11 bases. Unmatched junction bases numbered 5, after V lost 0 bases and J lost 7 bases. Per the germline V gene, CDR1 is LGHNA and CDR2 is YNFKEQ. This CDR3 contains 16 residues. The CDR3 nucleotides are TGTGCCAGCAGCCAAGAAAGGGGACAGGGGGGGAATGAGCAGTTCTTC. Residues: CASSQERGQGGNEQFF.

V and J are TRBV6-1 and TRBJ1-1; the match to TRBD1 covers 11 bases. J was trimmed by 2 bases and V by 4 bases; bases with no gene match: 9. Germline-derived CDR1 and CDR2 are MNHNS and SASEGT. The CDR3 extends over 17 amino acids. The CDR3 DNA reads TGTGCCAGCAGTGTAATGGACAGGGGGCGTAGAAACACTGAAGCTTTCTTT. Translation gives CASSVMDRGRRNTEAFF.

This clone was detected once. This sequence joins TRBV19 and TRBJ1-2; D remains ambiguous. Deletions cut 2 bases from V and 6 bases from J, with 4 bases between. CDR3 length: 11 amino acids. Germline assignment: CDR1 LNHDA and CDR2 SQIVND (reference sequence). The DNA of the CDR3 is TGTGCCAGTAGTATAAACCATGGCTACACCTTC. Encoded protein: CASSINHGYTF.

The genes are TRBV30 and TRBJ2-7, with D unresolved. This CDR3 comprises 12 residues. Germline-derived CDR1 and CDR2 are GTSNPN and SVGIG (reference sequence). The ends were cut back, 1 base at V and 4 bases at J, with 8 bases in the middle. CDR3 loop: CAWSAGLYEQYF. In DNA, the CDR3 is TGTGCCTGGAGTGCGGGTTTATACGAGCAGTACTTC. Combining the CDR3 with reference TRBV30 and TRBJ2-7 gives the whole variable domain SQTIHQWPATLVQPVGSPLSLECTVEGTSNPNLYWYRQAAGRGLQLLFYSVGIGQISSEVPQNLSASRPQDRQFILSSKKLLLSDSGFYLCAWSAGLYEQYFGPGTRLTVT.

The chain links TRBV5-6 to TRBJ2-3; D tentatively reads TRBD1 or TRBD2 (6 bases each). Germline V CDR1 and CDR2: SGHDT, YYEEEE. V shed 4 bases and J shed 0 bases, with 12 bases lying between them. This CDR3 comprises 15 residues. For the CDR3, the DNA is TGTGCCAGCAGCGGGGGCAGCGGGAGCACAGATACGCAGTATTTT. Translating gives CASSGGSGSTDTQYF. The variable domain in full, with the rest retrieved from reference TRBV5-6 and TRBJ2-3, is DAGVTQSPTHLIKTRGQQVTLRCSPKSGHDTVSWYQQALGQGPQFIFQYYEEEERQRGNFPDRFSGHQFPNYSSELNVNALLLGDSALYLCASSGGSGSTDTQYFGPGTRLTVL.

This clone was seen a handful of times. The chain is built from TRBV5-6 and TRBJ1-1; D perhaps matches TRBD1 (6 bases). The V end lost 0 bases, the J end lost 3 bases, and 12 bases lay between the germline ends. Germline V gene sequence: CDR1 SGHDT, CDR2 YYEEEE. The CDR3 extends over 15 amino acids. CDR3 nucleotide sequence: TGTGCCAGCAGCTTGGGGGGGGCCGATCACACTGAAGCTTTCTTT. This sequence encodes CASSLGGADHTEAFF.

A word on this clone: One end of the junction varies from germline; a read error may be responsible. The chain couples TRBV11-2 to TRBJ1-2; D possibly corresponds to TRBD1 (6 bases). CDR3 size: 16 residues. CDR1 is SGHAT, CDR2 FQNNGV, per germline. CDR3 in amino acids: CASSLEDRSILYGYTF. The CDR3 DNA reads TGTGCCAGCAGCCTAGAGGACAGATCGATTCTGTATGGCTACACCTTC. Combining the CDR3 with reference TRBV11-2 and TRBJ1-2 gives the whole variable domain EAGVAQSPRYKIIEKRQSVAFWCNPISGHATLYWYQQILGQGPKLLIQFQNNGVVDDSQLPKDRFSAERLKGVDSTLKIQPAKLEDSAVYLCASSLEDRSILYGYTFGSGTRLTVV.

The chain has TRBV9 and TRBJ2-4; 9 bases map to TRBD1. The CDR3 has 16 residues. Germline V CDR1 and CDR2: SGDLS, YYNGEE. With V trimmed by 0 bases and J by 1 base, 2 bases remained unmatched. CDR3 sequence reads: CASSVVGQGAKNIQYF. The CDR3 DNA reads TGTGCCAGCAGCGTAGTCGGACAGGGGGCCAAAAACATTCAGTACTTC.

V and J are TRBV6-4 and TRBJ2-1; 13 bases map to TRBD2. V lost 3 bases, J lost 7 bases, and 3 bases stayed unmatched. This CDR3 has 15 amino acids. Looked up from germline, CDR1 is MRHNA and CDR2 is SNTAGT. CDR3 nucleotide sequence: TGTGCCAGCAGTGATCGACTAGCGGGGGGAAATGAGCAGTTCTTC. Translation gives CASSDRLAGGNEQFF.

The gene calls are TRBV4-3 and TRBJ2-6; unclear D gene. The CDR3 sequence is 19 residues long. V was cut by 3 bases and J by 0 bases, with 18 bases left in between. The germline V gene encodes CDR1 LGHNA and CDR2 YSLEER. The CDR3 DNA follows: TGCGCCAGCAGCCATCAGCTCGCCGAGAGTCTCTCTGGGGCCAACGTCCTGACTTTC. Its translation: CASSHQLAESLSGANVLTF.

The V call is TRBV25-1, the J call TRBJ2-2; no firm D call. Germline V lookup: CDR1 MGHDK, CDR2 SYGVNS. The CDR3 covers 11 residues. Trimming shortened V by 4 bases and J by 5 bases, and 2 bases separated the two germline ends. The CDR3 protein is CASSATGELFF. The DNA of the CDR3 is TGTGCCAGCAGTGCTACCGGGGAGCTGTTTTTT.

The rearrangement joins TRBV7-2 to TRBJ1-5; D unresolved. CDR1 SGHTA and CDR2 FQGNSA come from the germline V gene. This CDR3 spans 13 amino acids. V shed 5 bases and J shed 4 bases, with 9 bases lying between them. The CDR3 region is CASSQGRNQPQHF. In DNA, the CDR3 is TGTGCCAGCAGCCAAGGAAGAAATCAGCCCCAGCATTTT.

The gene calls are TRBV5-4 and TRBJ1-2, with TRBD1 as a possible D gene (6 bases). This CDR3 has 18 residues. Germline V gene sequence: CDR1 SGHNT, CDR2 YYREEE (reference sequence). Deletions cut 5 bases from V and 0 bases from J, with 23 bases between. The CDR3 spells CASSIPQQGTTPNYGYTF. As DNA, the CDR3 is TGTGCCAGCAGTATACCCCAACAGGGAACTACTCCTAACTATGGCTACACCTTC.